The present T cell receptor (beta chain) was sequenced within a study of identifying expanded T cells in peripheral blood. Comment on this clone: The antigen is unknown.

During the collection period, no donor immune events like infections were recorded. Study results and limitations: Across healthy donors, higher total template counts meant significantly greater approximately 2-week count variance. Technical replicates showed roughly 1.2 changed clones; two weeks about 16.4; four weeks 19.

V was clipped by 6 bases and J by 4 bases; unmatched bases: 9. The CDR3 runs 15 residues. The germline V gene encodes CDR1 LNHDA and CDR2 SQIVND (reference sequence). This table comes from immunoSEQ multiplex PCR, and its TCRdb copy is limited to in-frame clones, with some not included. This sample yields about 110,000 clones, of which roughly nine tenths are seen a single time; 8.4% belongs to the top ten. The sample was blood. The chain joins TRBV19 to TRBJ1-2; 9 nucleotides agree with TRBD1. The TCR comes from a person between 18 and 75 years old in good health. This CDR3 reads CASRLSGTGSYGYTF. CDR3 DNA sequence: TGTGCCAGTAGGCTATCCGGGACAGGGAGCTATGGCTACACCTTC.